This entry lists 27 T cell receptor beta chains sequenced from one sample in a study of regulatory T cells in long-lasting Graves disease (dated by TCRdb to the early 2020s). The method was multiplex PCR. Sequenced on an Illumina HiSeq 4000. To build TCR beta libraries, CDR3 regions were amplified by Arm-PCR using iRepertoire HTBI primers. TCRdb reran the public reads through fastp at Q25 and MiXCR, keeping productive beta chains. Under each unique CDR3 protein, matching rows form one entry showing the most common genes and DNA. Counted in this sample were about 290,000 distinct CDR3 sequences; 20% to 25% of them appeared once. The biggest ten clones account for more than 50% of the sample. Read against the paper, the sample's time point label means: persistent/refractory GD, antithyroid drugs over 5 years with positive TRAb. RNA was extracted from PBMCs in TRIzol for both TCR sequencing and RNA sequencing.

Sequencing used peripheral blood mononuclear cells (PBMCs), obtained when the disease was refractory, from a patient treated with antithyroid drugs. All receptors derive from a female donor with Graves disease.

As for this clonotype: Since a much larger clone is just one base distant, this may be a read error. In this CDR3 the conserved last residue, phenylalanine or tryptophan, is missing, so a read error is likely. The rearrangement links TRBV6-5 to TRBJ2-7; no reliable D call. This CDR3 spans 14 amino acids. Germline CDR1 reads MNHEY; CDR2 reads SVGAGI. V gave up 4 bases and J gave up 5 bases, with 15 bases separating them. The CDR3 spells CASSFRWMSDEQYL. The CDR3 DNA reads as TGTGCCAGCAGTTTTCGGTGGATGTCTGACGAGCAGTACCTC.

This clonotype showed up just a few times. Here the CDR3 reads CAISELEGRQPQHF. CDR3 bases: TGTGCCATCAGTGAGTTGGAAGGACGTCAGCCCCAGCATTTT. The chain links TRBV10-3 to TRBJ1-5; D unclear. The CDR3 consists of 14 residues. Germline CDR1 and CDR2: ENHRY and SYGVKD. V shed 1 base and J shed 6 bases, with 10 bases lying between them.

Ten or more counts support this clonotype. This rearrangement joins TRBV12-3 or TRBV12-4 to TRBJ2-5; 8 bases map to TRBD2. With 8 bases clipped from V and 4 bases from J, the junction kept 9 bases outside the gene matches. The CDR3 is 14 residues long. The CDR3 DNA reads as TGTGCCAGCTACGATAGCGGGACACTAGAGACCCAGTACTTC. It encodes CASYDSGTLETQYF.

This clonotype was observed many times. V usage is TRBV28 and J usage is TRBJ2-5, with 9 bases lining up with TRBD1. The V gene end was trimmed by 5 bases and the J gene end by 5 bases; junction bases not matched to a gene: 15. The V gene's germline CDR1 is MDHEN and CDR2 SYDVKM. There are 17 residues in the CDR3. CDR3 nucleotide sequence: TGTGCCAGCAGTCCCCGGGACAGGGCTGCCATCTCGGAGACCCAGTACTTC. Encoded protein: CASSPRDRAAISETQYF.

This clonotype was found many times. This chain links TRBV3-1 with TRBJ1-2; D is unclear. Trimming left V 0 bases short and J 8 bases short, with 10 bases between. The CDR3 covers 13 residues. Germline V CDR1 and CDR2: LGHDT, YNNKEL (reference sequence). The CDR3 region has the DNA TGTGCCAGCAGCCAAGATCGAGTTGAAGGCTACACCTTC. Translation: CASSQDRVEGYTF.

The gene calls are TRBV6-1 and TRBJ2-5; perhaps TRBD1 as D (7 bases). Trimming took 8 bases from V and 5 from J, leaving 12 bases between them. The germline V gene has CDR1 MNHNS and CDR2 SASEGT. CDR3 length: 12 residues. CDR3 residues: CASWRGLETQYF. The DNA for the CDR3 is TGTGCCAGCTGGAGGGGGCTGGAGACCCAGTACTTC.

This clonotype was seen many times. This rearrangement joins TRBV29-1 to TRBJ1-1; D unclear. CDR3 length equals 13 residues. Trimming pared 6 bases from V and 1 base from J, leaving 12 bases between. Germline loops: CDR1 SQVTM, CDR2 ANQGSEA. CDR3 in DNA: TGCAGCGTGAAGGTAGGAGCGAACACTGAAGCTTTCTTT. This sequence encodes CSVKVGANTEAFF. Combining the CDR3 with reference TRBV29-1 and TRBJ1-1 gives the whole variable domain SAVISQKPSRDICQRGTSLTIQCQVDSQVTMMFWYRQQPGQSLTLIATANQGSEATYESGFVIDKFPISRPNLTFSTLTVSNMSPEDSSIYLCSVKVGANTEAFFGQGTRLTVV.

This clonotype was seen many times. The DNA of the CDR3 is TGTGCCAGCAGACCTGATCGTAGCGGGATTGAGACCCAGTACTTC. This sequence encodes CASRPDRSGIETQYF. The V gene is TRBV28, the J gene TRBJ2-5, with TRBD2 matching 8 bases. The CDR3 consists of 15 residues. The germline gives CDR1 MDHEN, CDR2 SYDVKM. The V segment lost 6 bases and the J segment 5 bases; nucleotides outside the gene matches: 11. Full variable domain (remainder filled in from reference TRBV28 and TRBJ2-5): DVKVTQSSRYLVKRTGEKVFLECVQDMDHENMFWYRQDPGLGLRLIYFSYDVKMKEKGDIPEGYSVSREKKERFSLILESASTNQTSMYLCASRPDRSGIETQYFGPGTRLLVL.

The chain couples TRBV2 to TRBJ2-2; D may be TRBD2 (5 bases). This CDR3 has 17 residues. Trimming removed 0 bases at V and 7 bases at J, with 18 bases between. The germline V gene encodes CDR1 SNHLY and CDR2 FYNNEI. In nucleotides, the CDR3 is TGTGCCAGCAGTGAAGCGCCCTGGCGACCACGGGGCGGGGAGCTGTTTTTT. It is translated as CASSEAPWRPRGGELFF.

This clonotype was recorded at least ten times. J is TRBJ2-5 and V is TRBV11-2, with D possibly being TRBD2 (6 bases). V lost 4 bases, J lost 3 bases, and 12 bases lay in between. Germline loops: CDR1 SGHAT, CDR2 FQNNGV. This CDR3 spans 14 amino acids. CDR3 in amino acids: CASSWGLIKETQYF. DNA of the CDR3: TGTGCCAGCAGCTGGGGACTTATTAAAGAGACCCAGTACTTC. The variable domain in full, completed from reference TRBV11-2 and TRBJ2-5, reads EAGVAQSPRYKIIEKRQSVAFWCNPISGHATLYWYQQILGQGPKLLIQFQNNGVVDDSQLPKDRFSAERLKGVDSTLKIQPAKLEDSAVYLCASSWGLIKETQYFGPGTRLLVL.

CDR3 amino acids: CASRWTGERGYTF. The CDR3 nucleotides read TGTGCCAGTAGGTGGACAGGGGAACGTGGCTACACCTTC. This chain connects TRBV6-4 to TRBJ1-2; 9 bases agree with TRBD1. The V and J ends lost 9 bases and 7 bases, in that order; junction bases with no gene match: 9. The CDR3 has 13 residues. Looked up from germline, CDR1 is MRHNA and CDR2 is SNTAGT.

The rearrangement joins TRBV20-1 to TRBJ2-3; TRBD2 agrees at 8 bases. The CDR3 contains 15 residues. V was clipped by 6 bases and J by 5 bases; unmatched bases: 13. The germline gives CDR1 DFQATT, CDR2 SNEGSKA (reference sequence). The CDR3 region is CSANPRSGVQDTQYF. In DNA, the CDR3 is TGCAGTGCCAATCCTCGTAGCGGGGTGCAAGATACGCAGTATTTT.

The table lists this clonotype with many counts. The V and J genes are TRBV12-3 or TRBV12-4 and TRBJ2-3; D is possibly TRBD1 (6 bases). Deletions cut 6 bases from V and 5 bases from J, with 15 bases between. The CDR3 runs 14 residues. Written as DNA, the CDR3 is TGTGCCAGCAGACGGGACACTTCCCTAGATACGCAGTATTTT. This codes for CASRRDTSLDTQYF.

The genes are TRBV29-1 and TRBJ2-7; D is uncertain. Deletions cut 5 bases from V and 0 bases from J, with 11 bases between. The CDR3 is 13 residues long. CDR1 and CDR2 from the germline V gene are SQVTM and ANQGSEA. CDR3 nucleotides: TGCAGCGTTAAGGCGGTATCCTCCTACGAGCAGTACTTC. It is translated as CSVKAVSSYEQYF.

As concerns this clonotype: Only one base separates this from a far larger clonotype, so it likely reflects a read error. Since no conserved phenylalanine or tryptophan closes the CDR3, a read error is the likely cause. The chain is built from TRBV27 and TRBJ2-5; 9 nucleotides match TRBD2. The V segment lost 6 bases and the J segment 5 bases; nucleotides outside the gene matches: 4. Germline lookup yields CDR1 MNHEY and CDR2 SMNVEV (reference sequence). CDR3 length: 13 amino acids. In DNA form, the CDR3 reads TGTGCCAGCAGACCCGGACTAGCGGAGACCCAGTACCTC. Translated, it gives CASRPGLAETQYL.

This clonotype was observed a handful of times. The rearrangement links TRBV20-1 to TRBJ2-7; D may correspond to TRBD1 or TRBD2 (5 bases each). This CDR3 is built from 13 residues. Germline V gene sequence: CDR1 DFQATT, CDR2 SNEGSKA (reference sequence). The ends were cut back, 6 bases at V and 2 bases at J, with 14 bases in the middle. CDR3: CSAFRDGTYEQYF. Written as DNA, the CDR3 is TGCAGTGCCTTCCGGGACGGGACCTACGAGCAGTACTTC.

The chain employs TRBV12-3 or TRBV12-4 and TRBJ2-5; no definite D call. V lost 4 bases and J lost 4, with 10 bases in between. The CDR3 is 13 amino acids. CDR3 bases: TGTGCCAGCAGTTGGTTCTTCGGAGAGACCCAGTACTTC. Amino acid sequence: CASSWFFGETQYF.

This chain joins TRBV5-1 and TRBJ2-1; D gene unclear. Germline assignment: CDR1 SGHRS and CDR2 YFSETQ. This CDR3 has 14 residues. V lost 4 bases, J lost 3 bases, and 11 bases lay in between. As DNA, the CDR3 is TGCGCCAGCAGCCCGGACGTGGTCTACAATGAGCAGTTCTTC. Encoded protein: CASSPDVVYNEQFF.

This clonotype was recorded many times. The rearrangement joins TRBV12-3 or TRBV12-4 to TRBJ1-5; D is undetermined. The V end lost 3 bases, the J end lost 1 base, and 4 bases lay between the germline ends. This CDR3 has 13 residues. CDR3 coding DNA: TGTGCCAGCAGTTTTAACAGCAATCAGCCCCAGCATTTT. The encoded protein is CASSFNSNQPQHF.

This chain uses TRBV25-1 with TRBJ1-4; D not resolved. CDR3 length: 15 amino acids. The V end lost 4 bases, the J end lost 11 bases, and 20 bases lay between the germline ends. Looked up from germline, CDR1 is MGHDK and CDR2 is SYGVNS. CDR3 loop: CASSAPAAAGGKLFF. In DNA, the CDR3 is TGTGCCAGCAGTGCACCCGCGGCCGCCGGCGGGAAACTGTTTTTT.

This clonotype was detected only a few times. The J gene is TRBJ1-3, the V gene TRBV12-3 or TRBV12-4; D is perhaps TRBD1 (5 bases). CDR3 size: 14 residues. V was pared by 6 bases and J by 0 bases, with 9 bases between. The CDR3 loop is CASRPDSSGNTIYF. The CDR3 DNA follows: TGTGCCAGCAGACCCGACAGCTCTGGAAACACCATATATTTT.

This clonotype was seen ten or more times. The chain has TRBV7-9 and TRBJ1-1; D is perhaps TRBD1 (5 bases). V gave up 6 bases and J gave up 6 bases, with 14 bases separating them. CDR1 and CDR2 (germline): SEHNR, FQNEAQ (reference sequence). CDR3 size: 13 residues. DNA for the CDR3: TGTGCCAGCAGGCCACCCTCCAGGGCTGAAGCTTTCTTT. Protein: CASRPPSRAEAFF. Together with reference TRBV7-9 and TRBJ1-1, the CDR3 gives the full variable domain: DTGVSQNPRHKITKRGQNVTFRCDPISEHNRLYWYRQTLGQGPEFLTYFQNEAQLEKSRLLSDRFSAERPKGSFSTLEIQRTEQGDSAMYLCASRPPSRAEAFFGQGTRLTVV.

The chain combines TRBV7-2 with TRBJ2-1; the D is unclear. Deletions cut 2 bases from V and 5 bases from J, with 10 bases between. The germline CDR1 and CDR2 sequences are SGHTA and FQGNSA. There are 14 residues in the CDR3. CDR3 DNA: TGTGCCAGCAGCTTAAAAGGCGGCCACAATGAGCAGTTCTTC. This codes for CASSLKGGHNEQFF.

This clonotype was found many times. The rearrangement joins TRBV11-1 to TRBJ2-7; D gene ambiguous. The V gene's germline CDR1 is SGHAT and CDR2 FQDESV (reference sequence). CDR3 size: 11 residues. Trimming left V 5 bases short and J 7 bases short, with 9 bases between. The chain's CDR3 is CASSTGGEQYF. The DNA of the CDR3 is TGTGCCAGCAGCACCGGTGGTGAGCAGTACTTC. Combining the CDR3 with reference TRBV11-1 and TRBJ2-7 gives the whole variable domain EAEVAQSPRYKITEKSQAVAFWCDPISGHATLYWYRQILGQGPELLVQFQDESVVDDSQLPKDRFSAERLKGVDSTLKIQPAELGDSAMYLCASSTGGEQYFGPGTRLTVT.

The chain carries TRBV6-1 and TRBJ2-3; 7 nucleotides line up with TRBD1. V dropped 10 bases and J dropped 4; count of bases not matched to a gene: 14. Germline V gene data show CDR1 as MNHNS and CDR2 as SASEGT. This CDR3 has 15 residues. CDR3 bases: TGTGCCACCGCTGACCAGGCAGGGGGTCCAGATACGCAGTATTTT. It translates to CATADQAGGPDTQYF.

The V call is TRBV5-1, the J call TRBJ2-7; 12 nucleotides match TRBD2. The CDR3 has 15 residues. J gave up 9 bases and V 3 bases, and 10 bases lay outside the gene matches. Germline V gene lookup returns CDR1 SGHRS and CDR2 YFSETQ. The CDR3 is CASSSGLAGSWVQYF. DNA for the CDR3: TGCGCCAGCAGCTCCGGACTAGCGGGGTCGTGGGTGCAGTACTTC.

This clonotype was counted at least ten times. This chain connects TRBV6-1 to TRBJ2-7; D remains ambiguous. The germline gives CDR1 MNHNS, CDR2 SASEGT. Trimming took 5 bases from V and 5 from J, leaving 13 bases between them. The length of the CDR3 is 13 residues. As DNA, the CDR3 is TGTGCCAGCAGTACCCTTCGGTCGGACGAGCAGTACTTC. Its protein product is CASSTLRSDEQYF.